Each of the 26 T cell receptor beta chains below was sequenced from the same sample in a study of T cell responses to AZD1222 COVID-19 vaccine. Sequencing was performed with immunoSEQ multiplex PCR; in TCRdb, only in-frame clones are kept and a portion is missing. The sample carries 180,000 or so clones, over 80% recorded once. This specimen was peripheral blood, taken 28 days after the second dose of the MenACWY control vaccine. These receptors were taken from an adult who received the MenACWY meningococcal vaccine as a control.

The chain couples TRBV11-2 to TRBJ1-4; tentatively, D is TRBD1 (5 bases). The germline V and J ends were trimmed by 8 bases and 8 bases, with 18 bases remaining between them. The CDR3 runs to 14 residues. From germline, CDR1 is SGHAT and CDR2 FQNNGV. The DNA for the CDR3 is TGTGCCAGCGGAGCAGGGTTACGAAAGGAAAAACTGTTTTTT. This gives the protein CASGAGLRKEKLFF.

This clone was observed a few times. The rearrangement uses TRBV7-2 and TRBJ2-2; D assignment may be TRBD1 or TRBD2 (5 bases each). Germline values: CDR1 SGHTA, CDR2 FQGNSA. The CDR3 runs to 14 residues. The ends were cut back, 3 bases at V and 6 bases at J, with 11 bases in the middle. CDR3 nucleotide sequence: TGTGCCAGCAGCTTCCGTTCGGGGCCCGGGGAGCTGTTTTTT. It yields the protein CASSFRSGPGELFF.

The chain joins TRBV6-5 to TRBJ2-1, with D perhaps TRBD2 (5 bases). Trimming shortened V by 6 bases and J by 7 bases, and 13 bases separated the two germline ends. This CDR3 has 13 amino acids. Per the germline V gene, CDR1 is MNHEY and CDR2 is SVGAGI. The CDR3 region has the DNA TGTGCCAGCAGCTACGAGAGCGGAAATGAGCAGTTCTTC. Translating gives CASSYESGNEQFF.

V usage is TRBV29-1 and J usage is TRBJ2-5, with a weak D call TRBD2 (6 bases). The CDR3 loop spans 12 amino acids. The germline CDR1 and CDR2 sequences are SQVTM and ANQGSEA. V was cut by 5 bases and J by 3 bases, with 10 bases left in between. In DNA, the CDR3 is TGCAGCGTTTTCTCGGGGGAAGAGACCCAGTACTTC. It specifies CSVFSGEETQYF.

This chain uses TRBV3-1 (or the pseudogene TRBV3-2) with TRBJ1-6, with TRBD1 matching over 7 bases. V dropped 4 bases and J dropped 7; count of bases not matched to a gene: 7. The CDR3 has 15 residues. From germline, CDR1 is LGHDT and CDR2 YNNKEL (reference sequence). This CDR3 is CASSPSGTENSPLHF. CDR3 sequence (DNA): TGTGCCAGCAGCCCTTCAGGGACAGAGAATTCACCCCTCCACTTT.

The chain combines TRBV28 with TRBJ1-2; 8 bases fit TRBD1. The ends lost 2 bases at V and 12 bases at J; junction bases unmatched: 8. CDR3 size: 13 residues. CDR1 and CDR2 (germline): MDHEN, SYDVKM. The CDR3 region is CASSLRGQGLNTF. The CDR3 DNA reads as TGTGCCAGCAGTTTACGCGGACAGGGCCTCAACACCTTC.

The chain uses TRBV7-9 and TRBJ1-5; D remains ambiguous. The ends were cut back, 1 base at V and 7 bases at J, with 5 bases in the middle. Germline CDR1 is SEHNR and CDR2 is FQNEAQ (reference sequence). This CDR3 has 12 residues. The CDR3 here is CASSLGVQPQHF. The DNA of the CDR3 is TGTGCCAGCAGCTTAGGAGTCCAGCCCCAGCATTTT.

V and J are TRBV27 and TRBJ2-2; possibly TRBD1 for D (6 bases). V shed 6 bases and J shed 6 bases, with 11 bases lying between them. The CDR3 is 13 residues long. CDR1 and CDR2 from the germline V gene are MNHEY and SMNVEV (reference sequence). Here the CDR3 reads CASSKWTAGELFF. CDR3 nucleotides: TGTGCCAGCAGCAAGTGGACAGCCGGGGAGCTGTTTTTT.

CDR3 sequence reads: CASSLGMHVGIYEQYF. The CDR3 nucleotides are TGTGCCAGCAGCTTAGGTATGCATGTCGGGATCTACGAGCAGTACTTC. The rearrangement joins TRBV7-2 to TRBJ2-7; possibly TRBD2 for D (5 bases). CDR3 length equals 16 residues. CDR1 SGHTA and CDR2 FQGNSA come from the germline V gene. V was cut by 1 base and J by 3 bases, with 16 bases left in between.

This chain joins TRBV27 and TRBJ2-7, with D perhaps matching TRBD1 (6 bases). Trimming removed 5 bases at V and 10 bases at J, with 18 bases between. CDR1 MNHEY and CDR2 SMNVEV come from the germline V gene (reference sequence). This CDR3 is 13 amino acids long. The CDR3 sequence is CASSPHSPQGQYF. The CDR3 region has the DNA TGTGCCAGCAGTCCCCACTCGCCACAGGGCCAGTACTTC.

This sequence joins TRBV6-6 and TRBJ1-2, with D tentatively TRBD1 (5 bases). CDR3 size: 16 residues. Trimming stripped 1 base from V and 2 bases from J, with 14 bases between. Germline V lookup: CDR1 MNHNY, CDR2 SVGAGI (reference sequence). CDR3 residues: CASSYLQRGTNYGYTF. In nucleotides, the CDR3 is TGTGCCAGCAGTTACTTACAAAGGGGAACGAACTATGGCTACACCTTC.

The V call is TRBV21-1, the J call TRBJ1-5. TRBV21-1 is tagged as a pseudogene. The CDR3 totals 16 residues. CDR3 sequence: CASAPVEGFSNQPQHF. CDR3 DNA: TGTGCCAGCGCTCCCGTGGAAGGTTTTAGCAATCAGCCCCAGCATTTT.

This chain uses TRBV27 with TRBJ2-1; 9 bases line up with TRBD2. Germline V gene sequence: CDR1 MNHEY, CDR2 SMNVEV (reference sequence). Trimming took 2 bases from V and 7 from J; bases not matched to a gene: 15. The CDR3 has 18 amino acids. The DNA of the CDR3 is TGTGCCAGCAGTTTACGGGCCAACCGAGCGGGAGGCCCTAATGAGCAGTTCTTC. Its translation: CASSLRANRAGGPNEQFF.

Notes on this clone: Other nucleotide sequences in the sample specify the same CDR3. The chain uses TRBV27 and TRBJ2-6; D possibly matches TRBD1 or TRBD2 (6 bases each). CDR1 and CDR2 from the germline V gene are MNHEY and SMNVEV (reference sequence). The CDR3 runs 14 residues. Trimming pared 5 bases from V and 2 bases from J, leaving 7 bases between. The CDR3 sequence is CASSRGPGANVLTF. The DNA for the CDR3 is TGTGCCAGCAGTCGGGGGCCTGGGGCCAACGTCCTGACTTTC.

Only one count was recorded for this clone. The chain joins TRBV6-5 to TRBJ1-2, with D unresolved. Looked up from germline, CDR1 is MNHEY and CDR2 is SVGAGI. V shed 11 bases and J shed 6 bases, with 19 bases lying between them. CDR3 length equals 13 residues. CDR3 sequence: CAGLKTAADGYTF. Here the CDR3 DNA reads TGTGCCGGACTAAAGACGGCGGCGGATGGCTACACCTTC.

This clone has only one observation. J is TRBJ1-5 and V is TRBV29-1; 7 bases line up with TRBD1. This CDR3 comprises 14 residues. CDR1 and CDR2 from the germline V gene are SQVTM and ANQGSEA. V trimming: 4 bases; J trimming: 5 bases; junction bases outside the gene matches: 8. Here the CDR3 DNA reads TGCAGCGTTGTGGTCGGGACAGAATATCAGCCCCAGCATTTT. It specifies CSVVVGTEYQPQHF.

The chain joins TRBV27 to TRBJ1-1; D may be TRBD1 (6 bases). Germline CDR1 MNHEY, CDR2 SMNVEV (reference sequence). The CDR3 has 10 amino acids. V was clipped by 5 bases and J by 9 bases, with 7 bases between them. CDR3 protein: CASSTGQAFF. DNA of the CDR3: TGTGCCAGCAGTACAGGGCAAGCTTTCTTT.

The chain combines TRBV24-1 with TRBJ2-5, with D unresolved. This CDR3 is 14 amino acids long. The germline V gene encodes CDR1 KGHDR and CDR2 SFDVKD. The V gene lost 4 bases and the J gene lost 5 bases, with 13 bases spanning the gap. CDR3 sequence: CATSDDDWDETQYF. The CDR3, as DNA: TGTGCCACCAGTGACGACGACTGGGATGAGACCCAGTACTTC.

This sequence joins TRBV28 and TRBJ1-1; tentatively, D is TRBD1 (5 bases). V dropped 2 bases and J dropped 3 bases, with 13 bases sitting between them. Looked up from germline, CDR1 is MDHEN and CDR2 is SYDVKM. The CDR3 length is 15 residues. Here the CDR3 reads CASSLTGPVDTEAFF. CDR3 sequence (DNA): TGTGCCAGCAGTTTAACGGGACCCGTAGACACTGAAGCTTTCTTT.

This chain connects TRBV9 to TRBJ1-2, with D possibly TRBD1 on 5 matching bases. The CDR3 has 14 amino acids. Trimming removed 0 bases at V and 2 bases at J, with 8 bases between. Per germline, CDR1 SGDLS and CDR2 YYNGEE. CDR3 DNA: TGTGCCAGCAGCGTAGATCAGGGCAACTATGGCTACACCTTC. Translating gives CASSVDQGNYGYTF.

CDR3 protein: CASSEGGTGSFGETQYF. CDR3 nucleotide sequence: TGTGCCAGCAGTGAGGGCGGGACAGGGAGTTTTGGGGAGACCCAGTACTTC. The chain has TRBV25-1 and TRBJ2-5; 9 nucleotides line up with TRBD1. J was trimmed by 5 bases and V by 3 bases; bases with no gene match: 13. Germline lookup yields CDR1 MGHDK and CDR2 SYGVNS. The CDR3 is 17 residues long.

This clone was detected once. The chain has TRBV29-1 and TRBJ1-5; no clear D. The CDR3 is 14 amino acids. V dropped 5 bases and J dropped 7 bases, with 18 bases sitting between them. Germline V gene sequence: CDR1 SQVTM, CDR2 ANQGSEA. CDR3 in amino acids: CSVKADRGGQPQHF. For the CDR3, the DNA is TGCAGCGTTAAGGCAGACCGAGGAGGCCAGCCCCAGCATTTT.

V usage is TRBV30 and J usage is TRBJ1-2; D gene unclear. The CDR3 consists of 14 residues. Germline V gives CDR1 GTSNPN, CDR2 SVGIG (reference sequence). V lost 6 bases and J 4 bases, leaving 18 bases between the germline ends. The CDR3 DNA reads TGTGCCTGCCCCAGTGGGATTAGGAGCTATGGCTACACCTTC. Protein product: CACPSGIRSYGYTF.

V gene TRBV28 combines with J gene TRBJ1-2; the D gene is possibly TRBD1 (6 bases). V lost 10 bases, J lost 4 bases, and 13 bases lay in between. The CDR3 spans 12 residues. Germline V lookup: CDR1 MDHEN, CDR2 SYDVKM. CDR3 DNA: TGTGCCACCACAGGGAAGGGCTATGGCTACACCTTC. Its translation is CATTGKGYGYTF.

The sample holds a few counts of this clone. This sequence joins TRBV10-2 and TRBJ1-5, with unresolved D. Trimming cost V 0 bases and J 5 bases, with 17 bases left between them. The CDR3 totals 17 residues. From germline, CDR1 is WSHSY and CDR2 SAAADI. CDR3 sequence: CASSESAVGTSHQPQHF. For the CDR3, the DNA is TGCGCCAGCAGTGAGTCAGCTGTGGGAACAAGTCATCAGCCCCAGCATTTT.

This sequence joins TRBV19 and TRBJ1-4, with D uncertain. Trimming stripped 9 bases from V and 5 bases from J, with 16 bases between. This CDR3 region has 14 residues. Germline V lookup: CDR1 LNHDA, CDR2 SQIVND (reference sequence). The CDR3: CASGRASENEKLFF. For the CDR3, the DNA is TGTGCCAGCGGACGGGCCTCCGAAAATGAAAAACTGTTTTTT.